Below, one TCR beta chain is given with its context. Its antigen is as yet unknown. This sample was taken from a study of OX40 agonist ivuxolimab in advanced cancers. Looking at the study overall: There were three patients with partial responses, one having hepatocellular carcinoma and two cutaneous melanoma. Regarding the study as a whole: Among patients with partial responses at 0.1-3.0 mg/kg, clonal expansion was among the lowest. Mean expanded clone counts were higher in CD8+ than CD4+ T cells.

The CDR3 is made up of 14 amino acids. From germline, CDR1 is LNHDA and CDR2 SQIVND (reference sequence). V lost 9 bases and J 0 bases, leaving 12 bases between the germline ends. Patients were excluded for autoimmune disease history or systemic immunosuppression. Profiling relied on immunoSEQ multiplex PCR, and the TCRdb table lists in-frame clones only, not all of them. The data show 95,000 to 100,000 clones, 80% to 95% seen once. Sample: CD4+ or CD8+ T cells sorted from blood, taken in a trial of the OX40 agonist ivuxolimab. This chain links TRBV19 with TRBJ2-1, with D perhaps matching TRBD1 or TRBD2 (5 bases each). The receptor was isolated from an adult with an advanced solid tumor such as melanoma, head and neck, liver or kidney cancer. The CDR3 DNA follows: TGTGCCAGCAGGGACCTACGCTCCTACAATGAGCAGTTCTTC. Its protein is CASRDLRSYNEQFF.